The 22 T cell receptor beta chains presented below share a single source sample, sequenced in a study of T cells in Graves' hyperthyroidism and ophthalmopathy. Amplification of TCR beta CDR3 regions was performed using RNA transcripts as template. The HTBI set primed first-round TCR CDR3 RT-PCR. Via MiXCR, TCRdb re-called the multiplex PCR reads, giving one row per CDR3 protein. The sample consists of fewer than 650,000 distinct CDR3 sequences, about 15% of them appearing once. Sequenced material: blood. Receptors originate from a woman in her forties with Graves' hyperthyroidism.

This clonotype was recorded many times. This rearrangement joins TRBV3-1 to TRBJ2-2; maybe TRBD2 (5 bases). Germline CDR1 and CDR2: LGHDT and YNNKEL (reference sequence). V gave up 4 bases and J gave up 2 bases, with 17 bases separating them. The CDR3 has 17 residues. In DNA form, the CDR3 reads TGTGCCAGCAGCCGGAAACTTGGACTGGCCAACACCGGGGAGCTGTTTTTT. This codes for CASSRKLGLANTGELFF.

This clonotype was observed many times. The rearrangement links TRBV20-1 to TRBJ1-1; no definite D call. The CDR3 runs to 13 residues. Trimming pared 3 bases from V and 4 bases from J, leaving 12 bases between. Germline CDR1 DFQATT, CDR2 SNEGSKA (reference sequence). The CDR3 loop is CSASTSGSTEAFF. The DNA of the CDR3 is TGCAGTGCTAGTACCTCGGGGTCCACTGAAGCTTTCTTT.

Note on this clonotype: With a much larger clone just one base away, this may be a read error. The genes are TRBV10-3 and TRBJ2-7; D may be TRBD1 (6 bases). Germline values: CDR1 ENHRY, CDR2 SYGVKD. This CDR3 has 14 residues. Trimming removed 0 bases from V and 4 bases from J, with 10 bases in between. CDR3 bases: TGTGCCATCAGTGAGTCGATACAGGGTTACGAGCAGTACTTC. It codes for CAISESIQGYEQYF.

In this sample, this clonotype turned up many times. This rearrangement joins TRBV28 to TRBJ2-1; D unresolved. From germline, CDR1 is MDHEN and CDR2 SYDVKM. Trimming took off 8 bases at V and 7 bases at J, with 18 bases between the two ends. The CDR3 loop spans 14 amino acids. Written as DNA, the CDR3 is TGTGCCAGCGCTACCCCGAGGACGAAGAATGAGCAGTTCTTC. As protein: CASATPRTKNEQFF. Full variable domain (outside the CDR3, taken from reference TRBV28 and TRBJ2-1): DVKVTQSSRYLVKRTGEKVFLECVQDMDHENMFWYRQDPGLGLRLIYFSYDVKMKEKGDIPEGYSVSREKKERFSLILESASTNQTSMYLCASATPRTKNEQFFGPGTRLTVL.

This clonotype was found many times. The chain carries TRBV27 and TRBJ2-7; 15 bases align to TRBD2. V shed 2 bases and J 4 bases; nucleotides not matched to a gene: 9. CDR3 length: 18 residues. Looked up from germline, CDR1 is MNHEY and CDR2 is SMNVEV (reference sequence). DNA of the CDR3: TGTGCCAGCAGTTTAGGCGGACTAGCGGGAGGGCCTATGTACGAGCAGTACTTC. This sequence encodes CASSLGGLAGGPMYEQYF.

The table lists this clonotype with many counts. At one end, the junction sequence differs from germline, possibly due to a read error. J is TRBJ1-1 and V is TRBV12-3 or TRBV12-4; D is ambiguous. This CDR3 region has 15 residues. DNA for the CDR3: TGTGCCTGCAGTTTAGCTGGTCGGGAGAACACTGAAGCTTTCTTT. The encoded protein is CACSLAGRENTEAFF.

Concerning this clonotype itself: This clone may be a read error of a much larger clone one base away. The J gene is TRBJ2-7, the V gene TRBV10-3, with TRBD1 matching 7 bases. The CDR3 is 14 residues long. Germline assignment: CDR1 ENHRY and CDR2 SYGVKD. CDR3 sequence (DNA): TGTACCATCAGTGAGAGGGACAGTACGTCCGAGCAGTACTTC. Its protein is CTISERDSTSEQYF.

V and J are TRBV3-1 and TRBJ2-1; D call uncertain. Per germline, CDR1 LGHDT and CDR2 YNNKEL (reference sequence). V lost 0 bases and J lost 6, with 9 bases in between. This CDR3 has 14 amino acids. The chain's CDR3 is CASSQDVIANEQFF. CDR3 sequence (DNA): TGTGCCAGCAGCCAAGATGTGATAGCCAATGAGCAGTTCTTC.

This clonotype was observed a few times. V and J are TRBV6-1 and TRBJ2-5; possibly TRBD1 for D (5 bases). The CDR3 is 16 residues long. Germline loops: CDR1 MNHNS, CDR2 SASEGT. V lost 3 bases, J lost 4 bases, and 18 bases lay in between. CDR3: CASSDYGRAMVETQYF. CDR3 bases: TGTGCCAGCAGTGATTACGGCAGGGCAATGGTAGAGACCCAGTACTTC.

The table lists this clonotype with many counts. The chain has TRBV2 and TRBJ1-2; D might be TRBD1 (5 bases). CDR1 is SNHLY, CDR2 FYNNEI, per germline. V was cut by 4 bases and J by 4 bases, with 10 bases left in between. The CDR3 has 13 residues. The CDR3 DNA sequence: TGTGCCAGCAGTGGGGGGGGAGTCTATGGCTACACCTTC. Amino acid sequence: CASSGGGVYGYTF.

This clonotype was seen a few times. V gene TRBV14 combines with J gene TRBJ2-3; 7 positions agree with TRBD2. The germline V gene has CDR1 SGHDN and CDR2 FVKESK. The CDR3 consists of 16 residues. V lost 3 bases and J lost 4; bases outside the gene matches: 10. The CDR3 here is CASSHSAGPAADTQYF. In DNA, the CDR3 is TGTGCCAGCAGCCACTCAGCGGGACCGGCGGCAGATACGCAGTATTTT.

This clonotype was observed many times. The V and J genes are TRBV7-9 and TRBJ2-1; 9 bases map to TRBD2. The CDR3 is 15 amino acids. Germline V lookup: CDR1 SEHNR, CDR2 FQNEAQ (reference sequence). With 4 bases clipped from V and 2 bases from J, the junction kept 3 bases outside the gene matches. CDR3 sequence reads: CASSSTSGAYNEQFF. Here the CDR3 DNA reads TGTGCCAGCAGCTCGACTAGCGGCGCCTACAATGAGCAGTTCTTC.

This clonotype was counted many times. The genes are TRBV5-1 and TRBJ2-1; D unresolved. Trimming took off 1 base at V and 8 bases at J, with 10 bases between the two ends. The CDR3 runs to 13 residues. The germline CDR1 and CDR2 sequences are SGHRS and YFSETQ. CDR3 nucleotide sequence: TGCGCCAGCAGCTTGAAAGTGGTGGATGAGCAGTTCTTC. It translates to CASSLKVVDEQFF.

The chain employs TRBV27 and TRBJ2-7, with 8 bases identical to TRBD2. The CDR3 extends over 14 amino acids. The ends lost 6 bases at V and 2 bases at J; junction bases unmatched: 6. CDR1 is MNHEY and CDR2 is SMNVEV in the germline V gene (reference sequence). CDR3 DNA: TGTGCCAGCAGCTCCGGGACTAGGACCTACGAGCAGTACTTC. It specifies CASSSGTRTYEQYF.

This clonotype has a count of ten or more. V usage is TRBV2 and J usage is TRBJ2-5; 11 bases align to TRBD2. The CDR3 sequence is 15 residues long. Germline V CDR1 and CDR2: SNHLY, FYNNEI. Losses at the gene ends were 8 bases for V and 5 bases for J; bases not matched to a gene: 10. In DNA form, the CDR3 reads TGTGCCAGCGGCTTAGCGGGAGGGCCACCGGAGACCCAGTACTTC. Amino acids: CASGLAGGPPETQYF.

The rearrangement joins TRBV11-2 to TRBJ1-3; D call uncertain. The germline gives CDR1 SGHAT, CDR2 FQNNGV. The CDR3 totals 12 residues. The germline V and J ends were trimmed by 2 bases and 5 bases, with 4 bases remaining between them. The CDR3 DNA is TGTGCCAGCAGCTTAATCCGAAACACCATATATTTT. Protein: CASSLIRNTIYF.

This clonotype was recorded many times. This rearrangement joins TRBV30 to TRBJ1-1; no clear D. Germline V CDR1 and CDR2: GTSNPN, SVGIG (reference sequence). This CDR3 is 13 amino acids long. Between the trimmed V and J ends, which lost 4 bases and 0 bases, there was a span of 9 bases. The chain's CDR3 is CAWNKRVNTEAFF. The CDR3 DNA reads TGTGCCTGGAACAAAAGGGTGAACACTGAAGCTTTCTTT.

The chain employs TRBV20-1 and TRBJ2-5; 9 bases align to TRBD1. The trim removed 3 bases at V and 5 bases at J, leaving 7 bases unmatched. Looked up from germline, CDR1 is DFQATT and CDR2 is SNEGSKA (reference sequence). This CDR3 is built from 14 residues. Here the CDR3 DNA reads TGCAGTGCTAGTTGGGACAGGGATCGGGAGACCCAGTACTTC. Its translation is CSASWDRDRETQYF.

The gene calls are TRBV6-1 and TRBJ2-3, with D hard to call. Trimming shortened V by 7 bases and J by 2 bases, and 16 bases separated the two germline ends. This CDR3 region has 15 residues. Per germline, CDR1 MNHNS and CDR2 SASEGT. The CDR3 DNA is TGTGCCAGCATTCTTTATTCCGTGAACACAGATACGCAGTATTTT. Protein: CASILYSVNTDTQYF.

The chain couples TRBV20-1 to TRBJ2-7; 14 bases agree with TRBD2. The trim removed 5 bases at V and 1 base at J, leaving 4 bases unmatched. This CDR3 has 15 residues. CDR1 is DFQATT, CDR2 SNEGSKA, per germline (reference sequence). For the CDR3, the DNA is TGCAGTGCTCCTGGGACTAGCGGGAGTTCCTACGAGCAGTACTTC. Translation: CSAPGTSGSSYEQYF.

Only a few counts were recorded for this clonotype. CDR3 DNA sequence: TGCGCCAGCAGCTCCAGGCAGGGGAACTATGGCTACACCTTC. This codes for CASSSRQGNYGYTF. The chain is built from TRBV5-1 and TRBJ1-2; tentatively, D is TRBD1 (6 bases). The CDR3 consists of 14 residues. Trimming cost V 3 bases and J 2 bases, with 11 bases left between them. Germline V lookup: CDR1 SGHRS, CDR2 YFSETQ.

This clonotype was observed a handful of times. As DNA, the CDR3 is TGCAGCGTGGCCTCGGGCGGGTTACCTTACGGAGAGCAGTTCTTC. Translation: CSVASGGLPYGEQFF. This sequence joins TRBV29-1 and TRBJ2-1; tentatively, D is TRBD2 (5 bases). The germline CDR1 and CDR2 sequences are SQVTM and ANQGSEA. With 6 bases removed from V and 10 bases from J, the gap between germline ends came to 25 bases. The CDR3 length is 15 residues.